The source of this T cell receptor beta chain is a study of T cell responses to AZD1222 COVID-19 vaccine. Assay: immunoSEQ multiplex PCR; the TCRdb copy retains only in-frame clones and omits some. This sample has tens of thousands of clones, with roughly 87% found just once. The CDR3 extends over 14 amino acids. Germline V gives CDR1 MGHRA, CDR2 YSYEKL. Trimming took off 2 bases at V and 8 bases at J, with 10 bases between the two ends. The sample here was peripheral blood, taken on day 0 of AZD1222 vaccination. The TCR originated in an adult in good health. The chain has TRBV4-1 and TRBJ1-6; D gene ambiguous. The CDR3 coding sequence is TGCGCCAGCAGCCAATCGACCGAATATTCACCCCTCCACTTT. Amino acids: CASSQSTEYSPLHF.